This T cell receptor (beta chain) is from a study of a mutant IDH1 vaccine in newly diagnosed glioma. About the study: Males made up 62.5% and females roughly 40% of treated patients, whose mean age was around 41 years. Study outcomes and limitations: Variations in leading peripheral T cell clonotypes appeared to have no connection with pseudoprogression. Vaccine-induced immune responses occurred in under 95% of patients.

With regard to this clone: What it binds is not known.

Documented time point: baseline, week 1 (first vaccination visit). The treatment is: pre-vaccination baseline after standard-of-care therapy. The donor cohort comprised cases of new WHO grade 3 or 4 IDH1-mutant, ATRX-lost astrocytoma. Libraries were prepared by immunoSEQ multiplex PCR; TCRdb keeps only in-frame clonotypes and omits some of them. Among 75,000 to 100,000 clones, roughly 80% were seen once, and the ten largest hold about 5.3%. Germline V gene sequence: CDR1 SNHLY, CDR2 FYNNEI. The CDR3 consists of 14 residues. Trimming pared 3 bases from V and 8 bases from J, leaving 16 bases between. This chain joins TRBV2 and TRBJ1-1; the D gene is possibly TRBD1 (6 bases). This TCR was sampled from a middle-aged man with glioma. Some clones in this sample may be carry-over from other donors' samples. Source: PBMCs, taken from a glioma patient treated with radiotherapy, temozolomide or both. The CDR3 region is CASSDGWGRGEAFF. DNA for the CDR3: TGTGCCAGCAGTGATGGATGGGGGCGGGGGGAAGCTTTCTTT.